This TCR beta chain was profiled in a study of CD8+ T cells in alopecia areata. Study-level background: Treated patients swallowed 5 to 10 mg of oral tofacitinib twice daily. The study gave tofacitinib for 6 to 18 months, then 6 months off drug. Points from the study as a whole: Relative to mice, TCR sharing across patients was less clear, a difference possibly HLA-related.

Cell sorting on a FACSAria was used to separate CD4+ and CD8+ T cells from the PBMCs. Extraction and reverse transcription of RNA yielded cDNA as the sequencing template. This table comes from immunoSEQ multiplex PCR, and its TCRdb copy is limited to in-frame clones, with some not included. The top ten clones hold 0.45% of a sample with under 250,000 clones, around 62% of them seen once. With 0 bases removed from V and 8 bases from J, the gap between germline ends came to 13 bases. Germline CDR1 reads GTSNPN; CDR2 reads SVGIG (reference sequence). The CDR3 sequence is 13 residues long. Concerning this clone itself: Its antigen is not identified.

The chain couples TRBV30 to TRBJ1-2; D gene unclear. Here the sequenced sample was CD4+ T cells sorted from blood, taken at week 0. The sequence was obtained from a human donor with alopecia areata. CDR3 in DNA: TGTGCCTGGAGTGTCATGGGTCTGGGCGGCTACACCTTC. It codes for CAWSVMGLGGYTF.